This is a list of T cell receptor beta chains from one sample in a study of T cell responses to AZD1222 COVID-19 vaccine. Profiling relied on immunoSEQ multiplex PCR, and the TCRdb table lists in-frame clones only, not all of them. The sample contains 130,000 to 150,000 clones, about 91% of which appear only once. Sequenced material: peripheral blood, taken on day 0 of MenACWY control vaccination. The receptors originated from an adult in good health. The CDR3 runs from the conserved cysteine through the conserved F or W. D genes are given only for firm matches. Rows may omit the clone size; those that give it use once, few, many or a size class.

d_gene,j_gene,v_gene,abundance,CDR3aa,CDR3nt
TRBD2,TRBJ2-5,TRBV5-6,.,CASSSRTSGVQETQYF,TGTGCCAGCAGCTCCAGGACTAGCGGGGTGCAAGAGACCCAGTACTTC
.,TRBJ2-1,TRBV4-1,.,CASSDYRATSGEQFF,TGCGCCAGCAGCGACTACCGGGCTACCAGTGGTGAGCAGTTCTTC
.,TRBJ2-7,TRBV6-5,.,CASRPHSGWDYEQYF,TGTGCCAGCAGGCCTCACTCAGGGTGGGACTACGAGCAGTACTTC
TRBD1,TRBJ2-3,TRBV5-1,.,CASSFAGQGEDTQYF,TGCGCCAGCAGCTTTGCCGGTCAGGGGGAAGATACGCAGTATTTT
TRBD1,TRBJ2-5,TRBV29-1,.,CSVEQGAPYGTQYF,TGCAGCGTCGAACAGGGGGCGCCATATGGGACCCAGTACTTC
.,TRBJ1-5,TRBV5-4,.,CASSLDLGAGQPQHF,TGTGCCAGCAGCTTGGATCTGGGGGCCGGCCAGCCCCAGCATTTT
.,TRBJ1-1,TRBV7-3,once,CASSLSGGAHPEAFF,TGTGCCAGCAGCCTCTCGGGAGGGGCCCATCCTGAAGCTTTCTTT
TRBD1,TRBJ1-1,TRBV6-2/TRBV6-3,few,CASSSTGGVTEAFF,TGTGCCAGCAGTTCGACAGGGGGCGTCACTGAAGCTTTCTTT
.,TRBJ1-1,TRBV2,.,CASSVMLGNTEAFF,TGTGCCAGCAGTGTTATGTTGGGGAACACTGAAGCTTTCTTT
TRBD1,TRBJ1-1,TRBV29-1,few,CSVEKGAREAFF,TGCAGCGTTGAAAAGGGGGCCCGCGAAGCTTTCTTT
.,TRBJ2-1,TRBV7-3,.,CASSLGGPSSYNEQFF,TGTGCCAGCAGCTTAGGCGGGCCGAGCTCCTACAATGAGCAGTTCTTC
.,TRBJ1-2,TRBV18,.,CASSLDQGGYTF,TGTGCCAGCTCCCTAGACCAGGGGGGCTACACCTTC
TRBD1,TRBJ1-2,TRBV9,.,CASSLRGYSGYTF,TGTGCCAGCAGCCTCAGGGGGTATTCTGGCTACACCTTC
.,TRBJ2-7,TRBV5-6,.,CASSPEAGYEQYF,TGTGCCAGCAGCCCGGAGGCCGGCTACGAGCAGTACTTC
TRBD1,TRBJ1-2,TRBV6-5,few,CASIFRDRVGGYTF,TGTGCCAGCATTTTCCGGGACAGGGTTGGGGGCTACACCTTC
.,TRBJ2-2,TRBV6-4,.,CASSEVAVGGELFF,TGTGCCAGCAGTGAGGTGGCAGTCGGCGGGGAGCTGTTTTTT
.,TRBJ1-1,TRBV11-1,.,CASSAEDAGAFF,TGTGCCAGCAGTGCCGAAGACGCAGGGGCTTTCTTT
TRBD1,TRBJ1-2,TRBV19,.,CASSEGTVKRAGGYTF,TGTGCCAGTAGTGAAGGGACAGTCAAAAGGGCAGGAGGCTACACCTTC
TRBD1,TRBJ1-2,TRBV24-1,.,CATSAGDRANSNYGYTF,TGTGCCACCAGTGCCGGGGACAGGGCCAACTCTAACTATGGCTACACCTTC
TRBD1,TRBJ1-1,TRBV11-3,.,CASSPRDRGAQNTEAFF,TGTGCCAGCAGCCCGCGGGACAGGGGCGCCCAGAACACTGAAGCTTTCTTT
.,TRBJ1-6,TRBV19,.,CATSSEFSYNSPLHF,TGTGCCACCTCCAGCGAATTCTCCTATAATTCACCCCTCCACTTT
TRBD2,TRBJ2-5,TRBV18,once,CASSPRSGTSYQETQYF,TGTGCCAGCTCACCACGGTCCGGGACTAGTTACCAAGAGACCCAGTACTTC
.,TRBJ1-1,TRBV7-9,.,CASSLGGGNTEAFF,TGTGCCAGCAGCCTAGGTGGCGGGAACACTGAAGCTTTCTTT
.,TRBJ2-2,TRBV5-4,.,CASSRLPNTGELFF,TGTGCCAGCAGCCGGCTCCCGAACACCGGGGAGCTGTTTTTT
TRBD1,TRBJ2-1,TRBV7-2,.,CASSEGTGYNEQFF,TGTGCCAGCAGCGAGGGGACAGGATACAATGAGCAGTTCTTC
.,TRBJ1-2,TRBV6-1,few,CASSEISQNYGYTF,TGTGCCAGCAGTGAAATCTCACAGAACTATGGCTACACCTTC
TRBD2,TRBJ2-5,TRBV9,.,CASSSVAGGSQETQYF,TGTGCCAGCAGCTCAGTAGCGGGGGGTTCACAAGAGACCCAGTACTTC
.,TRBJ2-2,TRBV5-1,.,CASSLGRGMELFF,TGCGCCAGCAGCTTGGGACGGGGGATGGAGCTGTTTTTT
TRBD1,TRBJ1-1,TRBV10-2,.,CASRRGGNTEAFF,TGCGCCAGCAGGAGAGGGGGCAACACTGAAGCTTTCTTT
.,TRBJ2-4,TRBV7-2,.,CASSSSGTVAKNIQYF,TGTGCCAGCAGCTCCTCGGGGACTGTAGCCAAAAACATTCAGTACTTC
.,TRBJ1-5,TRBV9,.,CASSAGDGYQPQHF,TGTGCCAGCAGCGCCGGGGACGGGTATCAGCCCCAGCATTTT
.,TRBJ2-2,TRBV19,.,CASSIVEGRGLTGELFF,TGTGCCAGTAGTATAGTTGAAGGTCGGGGGCTCACCGGGGAGCTGTTTTTT
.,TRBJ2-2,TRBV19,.,CASSIPRDTGELFF,TGTGCCAGTAGTATCCCAAGGGACACCGGGGAGCTGTTTTTT
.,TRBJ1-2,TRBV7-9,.,CASSFGYGYTF,TGTGCCAGCAGCTTTGGCTATGGCTACACCTTC
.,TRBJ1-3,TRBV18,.,CASSPPVAGRSGNTIYF,TGTGCCAGCTCACCACCGGTAGCAGGCCGGTCTGGAAACACCATATATTTT
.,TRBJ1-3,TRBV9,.,CASSPGYSGNTIYF,TGTGCCAGCAGCCCAGGGTACTCTGGAAACACCATATATTTT
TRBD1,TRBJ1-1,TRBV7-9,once,CASSSRQGGTEAFF,TGTGCCAGCAGCTCCCGACAGGGTGGCACTGAAGCTTTCTTT
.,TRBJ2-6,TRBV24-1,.,CATSDFQGTGANVLTF,TGTGCCACCAGTGATTTTCAGGGAACTGGGGCCAACGTCCTGACTTTC
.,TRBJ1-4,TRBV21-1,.,CASSKGRQLLHNEKLFF,TGTGCCAGCAGCAAGGGGAGACAGTTACTCCATAATGAAAAACTGTTTTTT
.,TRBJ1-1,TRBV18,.,CASSPIQSGETEAFF,TGTGCCAGCTCACCCATACAGTCCGGAGAAACTGAAGCTTTCTTT
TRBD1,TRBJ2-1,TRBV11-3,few,CASNPGQGATSYINEQFF,TGTGCCAGCAACCCGGGACAGGGGGCGACCTCCTACATAAATGAGCAGTTCTTC
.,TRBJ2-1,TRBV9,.,CASSGTYYNEQFF,TGTGCCAGCAGCGGAACTTATTACAATGAGCAGTTCTTC
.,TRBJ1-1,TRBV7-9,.,CASSEDGGWGAFF,TGTGCCAGCAGCGAGGACGGTGGATGGGGAGCTTTCTTT
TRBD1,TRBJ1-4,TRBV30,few,CAWSWAGGEKLFF,TGTGCCTGGAGTTGGGCAGGGGGTGAAAAACTGTTTTTT
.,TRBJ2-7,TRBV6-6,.,CASRGSPYEQYF,TGTGCCAGCAGGGGTAGTCCATACGAGCAGTACTTC
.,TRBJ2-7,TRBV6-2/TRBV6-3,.,CASSYFSEQYF,TGTGCCAGCAGTTATTTCTCCGAGCAGTACTTC
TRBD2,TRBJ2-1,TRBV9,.,CASSAYWGTSGSLFEQFF,TGTGCCAGCAGCGCATACTGGGGGACTAGCGGGAGTCTCTTTGAGCAGTTCTTC